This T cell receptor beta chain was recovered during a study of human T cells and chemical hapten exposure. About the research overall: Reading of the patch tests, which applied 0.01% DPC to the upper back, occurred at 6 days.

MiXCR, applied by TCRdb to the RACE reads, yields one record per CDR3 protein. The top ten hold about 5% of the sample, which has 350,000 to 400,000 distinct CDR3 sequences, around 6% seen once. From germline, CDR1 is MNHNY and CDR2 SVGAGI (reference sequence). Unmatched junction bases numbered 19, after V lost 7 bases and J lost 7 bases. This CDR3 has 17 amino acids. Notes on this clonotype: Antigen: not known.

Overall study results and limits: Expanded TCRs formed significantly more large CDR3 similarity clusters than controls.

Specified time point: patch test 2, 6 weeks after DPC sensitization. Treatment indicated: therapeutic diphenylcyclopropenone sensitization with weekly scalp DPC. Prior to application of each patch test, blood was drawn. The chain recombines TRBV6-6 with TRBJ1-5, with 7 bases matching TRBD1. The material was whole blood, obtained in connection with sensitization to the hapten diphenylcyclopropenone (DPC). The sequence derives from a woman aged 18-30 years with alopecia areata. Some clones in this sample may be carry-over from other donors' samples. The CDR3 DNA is TGTGCCAGCACTCCCAGGGGGGATTTAGTTCTTGGACAGCCCCAGCATTTT. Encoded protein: CASTPRGDLVLGQPQHF.